This entry features one TCR beta chain sequence. It has no known antigen specificity. Nothing much larger sits one base from this clone, and base qualities are not available. The sample's treatment or condition label is to be understood as: live attenuated yellow fever vaccine strain. At each blood-draw timepoint, two biological replicates of bulk PBMCs were collected. PBMCs were isolated from peripheral blood using a standard Ficoll-Paque protocol. RNA was extracted with TriZol from bulk PBMCs, CD4 and CD8 fractions, and dextramer-positive and dextramer-negative fractions. The CDR1 and CDR2 encoded by the germline V gene are SGHTA and FQGNSA. The CDR3 goes from the cysteine to the phenylalanine over 12 residues. Only the CDR3 DNA stays, 36 bases, in frame from base 1. Trimming removed 3 bases from V and 6 bases from J, leaving 8 bases between the germline ends. This entry belongs to a study of T cells after yellow fever vaccination (dated by TCRdb to about 2019). Describing the broader study: Libraries from fractions with low cell numbers were prepared with the SMART-Seq v4 Ultra Low Input RNA kit. Bulk TCR alpha and beta repertoires were sequenced longitudinally to track T-cell clones before and after primary and booster YFV17D yellow fever vaccination. Blood was drawn at multiple timepoints before and after primary and secondary immunization, with bulk PBMC replicates and cell subsets isolated. Two healthy male donors, one aged 18 to 30 and one aged 30 to 40 years, made up the cohort. The investigation overall reported the following: The secondary T-cell response was found to be weaker but faster than the primary response, with a peak reached on day 5 rather than on day 15. Because the study included only two donors, the extent to which the findings can be generalized is limited. After the booster, most clones that had expanded after primary vaccination were detected again (approximately 97% of CD4 and over 75% of CD8), suggesting broad maintenance of memory. A small share of clonotypes was detected in both CD4 and CD8 compartments, with the overlap likely arising from convergent recombination. Computational filtering was needed because FACS-sorted repertoires could contain abundant contaminating clonotypes from the bulk population.

TCR cDNA was synthesized by 5'RACE template switching, which introduced a universal primer site and unique molecular identifiers. cDNA synthesis was primed from both the TCR alpha and TCR beta constant segments. Two PCR steps were used to amplify libraries, with sample barcodes and sequencing adapters being added in the second step. Libraries were sequenced on Illumina HiSeq 2500 (2x100 bp) or NovaSeq (2x150 bp). The original methods were these. Demultiplexing of reads and collapsing into UMI consensus sequences were performed with MIGEC, and V(D)J alignment was carried out with MiXCR. Clonotypes responding to the vaccine were identified with edgeR on replicate PBMC samples, with the criteria of FDR below 0.01 and a log2 fold change above 5 up to day 15. Each bulk clonotype received a CD4 or CD8 identity based on whether the sequenced CD4 or CD8 repertoire contained that clonotype at higher abundance. Clones were called with MiXCR by TCRdb after fastp trimmed the public reads at Q25, and only in-frame beta chains were retained. Every distinct CDR3 protein forms one entry, paired with its most common genes and DNA. Clone size and V and J calls follow TCRdb, not the original study. The sample profile shows approximately 550,000 distinct CDR3 sequences; roughly 19% of them were found once. The ten largest clones capture approximately 14% of the sample.

The V and J segments used are TRBV7-2 and TRBJ2-5; the D gene is unclear. The clonotype was recovered from a man aged 30 to 39 who received the YFV17D yellow fever vaccine. The material sequenced was PBMCs, taken 15 days after the yellow fever booster vaccination. The CDR3 protein: CASSFELQTQYF. The DNA reads TGTGCCAGCAGCTTTGAGTTGCAGACCCAGTACTTC.